The TCR beta chain under discussion was sequenced for a study of blood T cell repertoires in COVID-19. V gave up 6 bases and J gave up 3 bases, with 15 bases separating them. The CDR3 consists of 14 residues. CDR1 and CDR2 from the germline V gene are LNHDA and SQIVND (reference sequence). Per the original data handling: Reference gene primer amplification gave estimated nucleated cell counts. The repertoire was sequenced with immunoSEQ multiplex PCR; TCRdb's copy has only in-frame clones and lacks some. V and J calls and clone size are copied from that table; D and trimming were computed from the DNA. The sample consists of about 40,000 clones, roughly 88% of them appearing once.

The TCR sequence derives from a man aged 60-69 years with active COVID-19. The sample was peripheral blood. This sequence joins TRBV19 and TRBJ2-7; tentative D call: TRBD2 (7 bases). This CDR3 reads CASSPYREGYEQYF. CDR3 sequence (DNA): TGTGCCAGTAGCCCTTACAGGGAGGGCTACGAGCAGTACTTC.